The 3 T cell receptor beta chains below come from one sample, sequenced in a study of cytomegalovirus exposure and HLA in healthy donors (dated by TCRdb to about 2017). The library was made by the immunoSEQ multiplex PCR assay. For the multiplex PCR, a mixture combining 60 forward primers for TCR Vbeta segments and 13 reverse primers for TCR Jbeta segments was used. Drawn from immuneACCESS, this table holds only the in-frame rearrangements with V and J called that TCRdb kept. Clones are partly lost; checked studies trace under half to an unresolved V gene and leave the rest unexplained. This sample lists about 130,000 clones; around 80% were detected once. The leading ten clones occupy 1.2% of the sample. Sequenced sample: PBMCs. All receptors derive from a female donor in good health and CMV-seronegative.

The rearrangement joins TRBV11-2 to TRBJ2-7; 12 positions match TRBD2. CDR3 length equals 20 residues. V trimming: 0 bases; J trimming: 0 bases; junction bases outside the gene matches: 12. Germline V CDR1 and CDR2: SGHAT, FQNNGV. The CDR3 DNA reads TGTGCCAGCAGCTTAGATTATCTACTAGCGGGGGGAAAGAGCTCCTACGAGCAGTACTTC. Translated, it gives CASSLDYLLAGGKSSYEQYF.

The chain is built from TRBV27 and TRBJ2-5; possible D gene TRBD2, 5 bases. Germline V gene data show CDR1 as MNHEY and CDR2 as SMNVEV (reference sequence). Deletions cut 6 bases from V and 0 bases from J, with 8 bases between. The CDR3 totals 13 residues. The CDR3 here is CASRILDQETQYF. As DNA, the CDR3 is TGTGCCAGCAGAATACTAGACCAAGAGACCCAGTACTTC.

This clone occurred a few times. The CDR3 loop reads CSVYGRGSGAKNIQYF. In nucleotides, the CDR3 is TGCAGCGTTTATGGGAGGGGGTCGGGTGCCAAAAACATTCAGTACTTC. The chain employs TRBV29-1 and TRBJ2-4, with D possibly being TRBD2 (7 bases). Between the trimmed V and J ends, which lost 5 bases and 1 base, there was a span of 18 bases. Germline lookup yields CDR1 SQVTM and CDR2 ANQGSEA. The CDR3 covers 16 residues.